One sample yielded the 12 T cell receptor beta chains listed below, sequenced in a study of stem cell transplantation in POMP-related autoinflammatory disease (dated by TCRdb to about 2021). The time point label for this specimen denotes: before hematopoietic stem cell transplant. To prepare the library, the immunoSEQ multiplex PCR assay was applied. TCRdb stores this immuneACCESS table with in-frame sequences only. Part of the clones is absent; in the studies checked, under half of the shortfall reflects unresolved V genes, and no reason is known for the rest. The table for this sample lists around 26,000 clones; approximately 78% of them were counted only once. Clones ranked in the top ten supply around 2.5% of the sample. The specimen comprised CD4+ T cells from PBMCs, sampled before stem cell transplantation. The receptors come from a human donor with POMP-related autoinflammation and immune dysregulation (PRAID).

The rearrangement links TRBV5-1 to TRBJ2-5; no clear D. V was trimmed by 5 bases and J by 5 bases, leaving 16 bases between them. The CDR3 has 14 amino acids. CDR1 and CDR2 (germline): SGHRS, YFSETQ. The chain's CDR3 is CASSAVRGSETQYF. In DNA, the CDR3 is TGCGCCAGCAGTGCGGTCCGCGGTTCCGAGACCCAGTACTTC.

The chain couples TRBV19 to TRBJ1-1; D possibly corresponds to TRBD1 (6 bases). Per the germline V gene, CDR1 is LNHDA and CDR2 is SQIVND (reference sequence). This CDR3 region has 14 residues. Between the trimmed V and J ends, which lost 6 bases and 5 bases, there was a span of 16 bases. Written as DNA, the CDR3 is TGTGCCAGTAGCCACAGGGCCATTGAGACTGAAGCTTTCTTT. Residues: CASSHRAIETEAFF.

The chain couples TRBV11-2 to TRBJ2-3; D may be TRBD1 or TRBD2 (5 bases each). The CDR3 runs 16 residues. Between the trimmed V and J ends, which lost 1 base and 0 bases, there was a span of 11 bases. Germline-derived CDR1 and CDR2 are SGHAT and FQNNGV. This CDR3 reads CASSLAGTASTDTQYF. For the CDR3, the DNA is TGTGCCAGCAGCTTAGCAGGGACGGCCAGCACAGATACGCAGTATTTT.

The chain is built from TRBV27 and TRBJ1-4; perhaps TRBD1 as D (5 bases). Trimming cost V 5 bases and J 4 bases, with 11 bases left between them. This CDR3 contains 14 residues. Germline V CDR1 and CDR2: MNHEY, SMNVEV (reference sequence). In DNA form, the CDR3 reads TGTGCCAGCAGTCTCCTGGGGGTTAATGAAAAACTGTTTTTT. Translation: CASSLLGVNEKLFF.

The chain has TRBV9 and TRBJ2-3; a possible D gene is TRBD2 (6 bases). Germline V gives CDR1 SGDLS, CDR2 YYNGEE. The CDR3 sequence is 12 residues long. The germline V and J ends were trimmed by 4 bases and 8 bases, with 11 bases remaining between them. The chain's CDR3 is CASSPSGGTQYF. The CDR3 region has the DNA TGTGCCAGCAGCCCCTCCGGGGGTACGCAGTATTTT.

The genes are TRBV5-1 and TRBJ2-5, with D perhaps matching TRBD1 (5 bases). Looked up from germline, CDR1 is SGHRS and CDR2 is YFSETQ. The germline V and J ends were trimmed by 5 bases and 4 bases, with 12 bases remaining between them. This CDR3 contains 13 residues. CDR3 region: CASRSRGPETQYF. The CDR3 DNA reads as TGCGCCAGCAGAAGTAGGGGTCCAGAGACCCAGTACTTC.

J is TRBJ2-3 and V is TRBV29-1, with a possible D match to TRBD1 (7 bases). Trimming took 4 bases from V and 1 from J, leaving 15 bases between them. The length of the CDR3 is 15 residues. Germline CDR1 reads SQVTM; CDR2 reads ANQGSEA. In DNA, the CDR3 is TGCAGCGTTGGTCTGGAGGGGGCTCGCACAGATACGCAGTATTTT. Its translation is CSVGLEGARTDTQYF.

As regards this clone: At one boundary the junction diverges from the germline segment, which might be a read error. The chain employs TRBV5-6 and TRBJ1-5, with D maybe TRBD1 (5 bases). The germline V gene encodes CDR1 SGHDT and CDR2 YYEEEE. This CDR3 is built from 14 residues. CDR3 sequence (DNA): TGTGCCAGCAGCTTGGGACAGTACAATCGGCCCCAGCATTTT. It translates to CASSLGQYNRPQHF. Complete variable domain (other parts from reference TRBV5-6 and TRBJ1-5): DAGVTQSPTHLIKTRGQQVTLRCSPKSGHDTVSWYQQALGQGPQFIFQYYEEEERQRGNFPDRFSGHQFPNYSSELNVNALLLGDSALYLCASSLGQYNRPQHFGDGTRLSIL.

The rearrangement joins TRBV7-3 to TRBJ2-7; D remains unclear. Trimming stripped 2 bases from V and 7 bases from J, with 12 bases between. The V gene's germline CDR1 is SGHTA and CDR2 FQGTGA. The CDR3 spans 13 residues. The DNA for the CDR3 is TGTGCCAGCAGCTTAGGGCCCCTAGGAGAGCAGTACTTC. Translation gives CASSLGPLGEQYF.

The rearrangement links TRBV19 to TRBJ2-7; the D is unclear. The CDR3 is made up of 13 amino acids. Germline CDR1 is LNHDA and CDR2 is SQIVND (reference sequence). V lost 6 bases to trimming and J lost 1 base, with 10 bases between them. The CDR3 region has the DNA TGTGCCAGTAGCCTTCTAGTTTCCTACGAGCAGTACTTC. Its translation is CASSLLVSYEQYF. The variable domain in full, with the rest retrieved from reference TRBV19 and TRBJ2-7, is DGGITQSPKYLFRKEGQNVTLSCEQNLNHDAMYWYRQDPGQGLRLIYYSQIVNDFQKGDIAEGYSVSREKKESFPLTVTSAQKNPTAFYLCASSLLVSYEQYFGPGTRLTVT.

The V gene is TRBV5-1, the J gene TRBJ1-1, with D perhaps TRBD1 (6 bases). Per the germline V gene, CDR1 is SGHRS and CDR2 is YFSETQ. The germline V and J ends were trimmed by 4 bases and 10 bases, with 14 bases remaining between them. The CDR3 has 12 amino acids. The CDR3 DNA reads TGCGCCAGCAGCCTGGCAGGGGCGGGAGCTTTCTTT. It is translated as CASSLAGAGAFF. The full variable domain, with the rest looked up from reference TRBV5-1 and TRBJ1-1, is KAGVTQTPRYLIKTRGQQVTLSCSPISGHRSVSWYQQTPGQGLQFLFEYFSETQRNKGNFPGRFSGRQFSNSRSEMNVSTLELGDSALYLCASSLAGAGAFFGQGTRLTVV.

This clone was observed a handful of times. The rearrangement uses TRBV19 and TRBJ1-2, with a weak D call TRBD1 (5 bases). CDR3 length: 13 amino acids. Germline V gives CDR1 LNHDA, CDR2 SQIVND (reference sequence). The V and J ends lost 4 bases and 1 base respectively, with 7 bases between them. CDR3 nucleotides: TGTGCCAGTAGTACGACAGATAACTATGGCTACACCTTC. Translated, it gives CASSTTDNYGYTF.